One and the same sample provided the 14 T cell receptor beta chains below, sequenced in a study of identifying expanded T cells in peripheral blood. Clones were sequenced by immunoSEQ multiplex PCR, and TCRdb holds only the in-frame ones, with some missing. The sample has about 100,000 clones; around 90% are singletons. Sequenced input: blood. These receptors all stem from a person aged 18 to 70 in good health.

CDR3 DNA sequence: TGTGCCTGGACTGGGGGGCCGGGCACTGAAGCTTTCTTT. Amino acids: CAWTGGPGTEAFF. The chain recombines TRBV30 with TRBJ1-1; D might be TRBD1 (6 bases). V was cut by 4 bases and J by 4 bases, with 13 bases left in between. The CDR3 extends over 13 amino acids. CDR1 GTSNPN and CDR2 SVGIG come from the germline V gene (reference sequence).

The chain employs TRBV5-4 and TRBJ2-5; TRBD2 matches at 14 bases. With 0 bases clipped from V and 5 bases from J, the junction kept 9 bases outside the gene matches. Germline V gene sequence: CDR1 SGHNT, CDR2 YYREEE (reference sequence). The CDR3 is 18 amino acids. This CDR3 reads CASSLGLAGGFSRETQYF. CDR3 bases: TGTGCCAGCAGCTTGGGACTAGCGGGGGGGTTTTCACGGGAGACCCAGTACTTC. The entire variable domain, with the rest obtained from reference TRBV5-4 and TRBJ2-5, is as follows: ETGVTQSPTHLIKTRGQQVTLRCSSQSGHNTVSWYQQALGQGPQFIFQYYREEENGRGNFPPRFSGLQFPNYSSELNVNALELDDSALYLCASSLGLAGGFSRETQYFGPGTRLLVL.

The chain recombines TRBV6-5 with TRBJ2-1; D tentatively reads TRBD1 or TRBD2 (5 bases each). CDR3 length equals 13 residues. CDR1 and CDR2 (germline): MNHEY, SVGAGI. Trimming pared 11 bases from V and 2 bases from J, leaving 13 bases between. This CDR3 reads CASAVGAYNEQFF. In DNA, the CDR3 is TGTGCCTCAGCGGTGGGGGCCTACAATGAGCAGTTCTTC.

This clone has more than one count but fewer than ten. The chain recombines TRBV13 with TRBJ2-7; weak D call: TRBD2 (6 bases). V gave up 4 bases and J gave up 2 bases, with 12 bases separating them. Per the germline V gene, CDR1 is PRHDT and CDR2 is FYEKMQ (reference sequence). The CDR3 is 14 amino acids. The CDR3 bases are TGTGCCAGCAGCTCGGGAGCGGTACCCTACGAGCAGTACTTC. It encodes CASSSGAVPYEQYF.

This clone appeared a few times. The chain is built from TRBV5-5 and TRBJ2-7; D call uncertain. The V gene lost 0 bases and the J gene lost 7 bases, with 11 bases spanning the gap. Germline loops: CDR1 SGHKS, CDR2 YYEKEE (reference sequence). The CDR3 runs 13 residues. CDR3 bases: TGTGCCAGCAGCTTGGACAGAGTCCTTGAGCAGTACTTC. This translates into CASSLDRVLEQYF.

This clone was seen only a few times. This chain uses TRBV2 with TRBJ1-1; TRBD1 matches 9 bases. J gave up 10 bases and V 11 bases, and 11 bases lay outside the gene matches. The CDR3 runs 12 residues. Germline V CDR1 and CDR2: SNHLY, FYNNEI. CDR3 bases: TGTGCCGCGCTACAGGGGGCGCTGGGAGCTTTCTTT. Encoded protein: CAALQGALGAFF.

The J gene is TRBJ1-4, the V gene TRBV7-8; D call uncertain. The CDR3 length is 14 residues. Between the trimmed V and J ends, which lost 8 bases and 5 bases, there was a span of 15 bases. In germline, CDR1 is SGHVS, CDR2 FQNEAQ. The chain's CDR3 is CASGALAGNEKLFF. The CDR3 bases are TGTGCCAGCGGCGCACTTGCGGGGAATGAAAAACTGTTTTTT.

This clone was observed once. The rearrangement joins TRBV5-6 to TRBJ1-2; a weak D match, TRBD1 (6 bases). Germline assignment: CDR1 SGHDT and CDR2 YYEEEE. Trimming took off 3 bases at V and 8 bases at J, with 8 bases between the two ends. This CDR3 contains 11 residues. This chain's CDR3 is CASSSGVGYTF. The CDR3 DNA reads TGTGCCAGCAGCTCAGGGGTCGGCTACACCTTC.

The CDR3, as DNA: TGTGCCAGCTCACCAGGGGACACCCGGGAGACCCAGTACTTC. This encodes CASSPGDTRETQYF. V and J are TRBV18 and TRBJ2-5, with a weak D call TRBD1 (6 bases). The CDR3 is made up of 14 amino acids. Trimming left V 2 bases short and J 5 bases short, with 12 bases between. The germline CDR1 and CDR2 sequences are KGHSH and LQKENI. Full variable domain (rest looked up from reference TRBV18 and TRBJ2-5): NAGVMQNPRHLVRRRGQEARLRCSPMKGHSHVYWYRQLPEEGLKFMVYLQKENIIDESGMPKERFSAEFPKEGPSILRIQQVVRGDSAAYFCASSPGDTRETQYFGPGTRLLVL.

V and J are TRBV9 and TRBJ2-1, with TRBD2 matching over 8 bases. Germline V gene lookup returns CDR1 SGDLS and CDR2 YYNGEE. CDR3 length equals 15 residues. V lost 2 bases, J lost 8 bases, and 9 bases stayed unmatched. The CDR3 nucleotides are TGTGCCAGCAGCGTGAGAAGCGGGAGTCAGGATGAGCAGTTCTTC. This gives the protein CASSVRSGSQDEQFF.

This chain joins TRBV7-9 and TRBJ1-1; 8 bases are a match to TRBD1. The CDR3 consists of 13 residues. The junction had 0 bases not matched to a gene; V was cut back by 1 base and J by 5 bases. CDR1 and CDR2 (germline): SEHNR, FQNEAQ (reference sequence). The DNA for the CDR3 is TGTGCCAGCAGCTTAGGGACAGGGACTGAAGCTTTCTTT. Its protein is CASSLGTGTEAFF.

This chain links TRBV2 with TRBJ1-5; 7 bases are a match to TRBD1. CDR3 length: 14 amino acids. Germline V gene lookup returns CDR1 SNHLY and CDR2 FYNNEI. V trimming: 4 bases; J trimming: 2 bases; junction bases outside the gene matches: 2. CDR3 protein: CASSGDRGNQPQHF. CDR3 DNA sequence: TGTGCCAGCAGTGGCGACAGGGGCAATCAGCCCCAGCATTTT.

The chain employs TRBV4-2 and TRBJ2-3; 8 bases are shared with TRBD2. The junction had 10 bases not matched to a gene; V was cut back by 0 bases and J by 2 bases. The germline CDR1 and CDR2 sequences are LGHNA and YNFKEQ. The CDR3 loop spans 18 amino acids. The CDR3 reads CASSQEKAGDSFTDTQYF. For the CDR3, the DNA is TGTGCCAGCAGCCAAGAGAAAGCGGGGGACTCGTTCACAGATACGCAGTATTTT.

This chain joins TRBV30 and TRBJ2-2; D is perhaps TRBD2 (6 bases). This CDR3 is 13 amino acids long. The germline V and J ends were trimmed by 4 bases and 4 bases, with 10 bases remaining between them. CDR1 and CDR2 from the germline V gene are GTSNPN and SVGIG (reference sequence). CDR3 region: CAWTGVLTGELFF. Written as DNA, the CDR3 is TGTGCCTGGACGGGAGTGCTCACCGGGGAGCTGTTTTTT.